Detailed here is one T cell receptor beta chain. Its antigen is not known. The PCR made use of 60 Vbeta and 13 Jbeta primers. Sequencing used immunoSEQ multiplex PCR; TCRdb keeps in-frame clones, though not all of them. The data show roughly 150,000 clones, with roughly 80% seen just once and more than 10% held by the top ten. The V segment lost 5 bases and the J segment 4 bases; nucleotides outside the gene matches: 6. Germline V lookup: CDR1 SQVTM, CDR2 ANQGSEA. There are 13 residues in the CDR3. The entry originates in a study of cytomegalovirus exposure and HLA in healthy donors. General study results and limits: Later analysis associated a missense DCLRE1C variant with TCR beta V- and J-gene trimming. Later analysis identified 15,000 to 20,000 TCR beta sequences associated with HLA alleles, using a false discovery rate threshold of 0.05. Some highly shared sequence variants likely arose as a pipeline artifact. HLA restriction was apparent for most CMV-associated TCR beta chains in a later analysis.

The TCR was taken from a man between 40 and 49 years old in good health and CMV-seropositive. This chain connects TRBV29-1 to TRBJ2-5, with 8 bases fitting TRBD1. The sequenced material came from PBMCs. Written as DNA, the CDR3 is TGCAGCGTTCGTTCAGGGGGCGTAGAGACCCAGTACTTC. As protein: CSVRSGGVETQYF.